This T cell receptor (beta chain) was identified in a study of vaccination effects on CD4 cells after COVID-19. Study summary: Each person got two doses of an mRNA SARS-CoV-2 vaccine, BNT162b2 or mRNA-1273. Sample donation by two convalescent patients took place 16 days and one week before vaccination.

Assay used: immunoSEQ multiplex PCR; TCRdb lists only in-frame clones, some missing. The profile shows about 45,000 clones, about three quarters of them singletons. After expansion with viral peptide pools in the ViraFEST assay, antigen-specific CD4+ T cells were sequenced. Cells that had been cultured for less than eleven days were the source of isolated CD4+ T cells. This individual tested PCR-positive for SARS-CoV-2 infection between March and December 2020. With 2 bases clipped from V and 4 bases from J, the junction kept 5 bases outside the gene matches. Germline CDR1 and CDR2: SGHNT and YYREEE (reference sequence). The CDR3 runs to 14 residues. Study-wide findings and caveats: Late after vaccination, infection- and vaccine-induced clones showed marked clonal contraction.

As to this clone: Its antigen is still unknown.

The rearrangement links TRBV5-4 to TRBJ2-7; the match to TRBD1 covers 8 bases. This clonotype was sampled from a human donor who had a prior SARS-CoV-2 infection. The specimen comprised CD4+ T cells from PBMCs cultured with a peptide pool, sampled before COVID-19 vaccination. CDR3 in DNA: TGTGCCAGCAGCTTTAACACAGGGGGATACGAGCAGTACTTC. This encodes CASSFNTGGYEQYF.